Listed here are 29 T cell receptor beta chains from one sample, sequenced in a study of T cells in narcolepsy. TCRdb's copy holds only in-frame clones and misses some; the assay was immunoSEQ multiplex PCR. The sample carries 30,000 to 35,000 clones, roughly 80% recorded once. The sample comprised memory (CD45RA-) CD4+ T cells from blood. These receptors came from a human donor in good health.

The J gene is TRBJ2-3, the V gene TRBV11-2; 8 nucleotides line up with TRBD2. Germline CDR1 and CDR2: SGHAT and FQNNGV. The V segment lost 5 bases and the J segment 5 bases; nucleotides outside the gene matches: 15. This CDR3 is built from 17 residues. The CDR3 loop reads CASSPWGSGGPLDTQYF. CDR3 DNA: TGTGCCAGCAGCCCCTGGGGTTCGGGAGGGCCTTTAGATACGCAGTATTTT.

The gene calls are TRBV7-2 and TRBJ1-1; D remains unclear. Germline V lookup: CDR1 SGHTA, CDR2 FQGNSA. The CDR3 has 13 residues. Deletions cut 2 bases from V and 4 bases from J, with 8 bases between. The CDR3: CASSLYQITEAFF. For the CDR3, the DNA is TGTGCCAGCAGCTTATATCAGATCACTGAAGCTTTCTTT.

The CDR3 protein is CASSVDGTSGADTQYF. CDR3 DNA sequence: TGTGCCAGCAGCGTAGATGGGACTAGCGGGGCAGATACGCAGTATTTT. This rearrangement joins TRBV9 to TRBJ2-3; the match to TRBD2 covers 13 bases. The germline CDR1 and CDR2 sequences are SGDLS and YYNGEE. This CDR3 has 16 amino acids. V was clipped by 0 bases and J by 4 bases; unmatched bases: 2.

The J gene is TRBJ1-1, the V gene TRBV28, with D possibly being TRBD1 (5 bases). The CDR3 is 13 residues long. The germline V gene has CDR1 MDHEN and CDR2 SYDVKM. With 6 bases removed from V and 8 bases from J, the gap between germline ends came to 16 bases. The CDR3 sequence is CASSPGAVYEAFF. The CDR3 DNA is TGTGCCAGCAGCCCTGGGGCAGTCTACGAAGCTTTCTTT.

The V and J genes are TRBV11-2 and TRBJ1-2; D gene uncertain. Looked up from germline, CDR1 is SGHAT and CDR2 is FQNNGV. V lost 5 bases and J lost 8, with 18 bases in between. This CDR3 is built from 14 residues. Here the CDR3 DNA reads TGTGCCAGCAGCCAGCCTGGAGGCTCCCTAGGCTACACCTTC. This sequence encodes CASSQPGGSLGYTF.

The gene calls are TRBV25-1 and TRBJ2-5; TRBD1 matches 9 bases. CDR1 is MGHDK and CDR2 is SYGVNS in the germline V gene. The V and J ends lost 5 bases and 4 bases, in that order; junction bases with no gene match: 8. The CDR3 length is 15 residues. The DNA for the CDR3 is TGTGCCAGCAGTCCCCCCGGGACAGGGACAGAGACCCAGTACTTC. Its translation is CASSPPGTGTETQYF.

CDR3 sequence: CASSMMKAGGSDTQYF. The CDR3 DNA is TGTGCCAGCAGCATGATGAAAGCGGGAGGATCAGATACGCAGTATTTT. This chain uses TRBV7-2 with TRBJ2-3, with TRBD2 identical over 9 bases. The trim removed 5 bases at V and 4 bases at J, leaving 10 bases unmatched. The CDR3 consists of 16 residues. CDR1 and CDR2 (germline): SGHTA, FQGNSA.

The rearrangement links TRBV4-3 to TRBJ1-2, with TRBD1 matching over 8 bases. V was clipped by 0 bases and J by 2 bases; unmatched bases: 2. The CDR3 spans 15 residues. The germline V gene encodes CDR1 LGHNA and CDR2 YSLEER. The CDR3 sequence: CASSQDRTGNYGYTF. In DNA form, the CDR3 reads TGCGCCAGCAGCCAAGACCGGACAGGGAACTATGGCTACACCTTC.

The V call is TRBV5-3, the J call TRBJ1-3; D not resolved. TRBV5-3 is placed among ORFs of uncertain function. V lost 5 bases and J 5 bases, leaving 20 bases between the germline ends. The CDR3 has 16 residues. The CDR3 loop is CARRIQPGEERNTIYF. CDR3 coding DNA: TGTGCCAGAAGAATTCAGCCGGGAGAAGAGAGAAACACCATATATTTT.

Of note for this clone: Other DNA sequences within the sample encode an identical CDR3. As DNA, the CDR3 is TGTGCCAGCAGCGTAGAGGGGGGAATAGTGGGCGGGAATGAGCAGTTCTTC. Translating it yields CASSVEGGIVGGNEQFF. The chain uses TRBV9 and TRBJ2-1; tentatively, D is TRBD1 or TRBD2 (6 bases each). Germline lookup yields CDR1 SGDLS and CDR2 YYNGEE. The V end was cut by 0 bases, the J end by 7 bases, with 20 bases between. The CDR3 spans 17 residues.

The gene calls are TRBV7-6 and TRBJ2-6; 8 bases fit TRBD1. Losses at the gene ends were 0 bases for V and 1 base for J; bases not matched to a gene: 8. The CDR3 consists of 19 residues. CDR1 and CDR2 from the germline V gene are SGHVS and FNYEAQ. Written as DNA, the CDR3 is TGTGCCAGCAGCTTAGCCTCGGGACAGGCCTATTCTGGGGCCAACGTCCTGACTTTC. It yields the protein CASSLASGQAYSGANVLTF.

The rearrangement joins TRBV25-1 to TRBJ2-6; D tentatively reads TRBD1 or TRBD2 (6 bases each). In germline, CDR1 is MGHDK, CDR2 SYGVNS. The V and J ends lost 3 bases and 2 bases respectively, with 8 bases between them. The CDR3 consists of 15 residues. CDR3 sequence reads: CASSDRGAGANVLTF. DNA of the CDR3: TGTGCCAGCAGTGATAGGGGGGCTGGGGCCAACGTCCTGACTTTC.

This chain uses TRBV9 with TRBJ2-3; tentative D call: TRBD2 (6 bases). The germline V and J ends were trimmed by 1 base and 4 bases, with 10 bases remaining between them. The CDR3 sequence is 14 residues long. Germline V lookup: CDR1 SGDLS, CDR2 YYNGEE. This CDR3 is CASSVSGRADTQYF. The DNA for the CDR3 is TGTGCCAGCAGCGTAAGCGGGCGGGCAGATACGCAGTATTTT.

This chain connects TRBV11-2 to TRBJ2-2; D may match TRBD1 or TRBD2 (5 bases each). The ends were cut back, 5 bases at V and 5 bases at J, with 21 bases in the middle. CDR1 and CDR2 from the germline V gene are SGHAT and FQNNGV. The CDR3 runs 17 residues. The chain's CDR3 is CASSPGPPLLITGELFF. The CDR3 DNA reads as TGTGCCAGCAGCCCGGGACCCCCACTCCTCATAACCGGGGAGCTGTTTTTT.

The chain uses TRBV10-2 and TRBJ2-1, with 10 bases identical to TRBD2. V trimming: 4 bases; J trimming: 9 bases; junction bases outside the gene matches: 9. The CDR3 spans 15 residues. Germline V CDR1 and CDR2: WSHSY, SAAADI. The CDR3 coding sequence is TGCGCCAGCAGTGGGACTACTAGCGGGGCACGTGAGCAGTTCTTC. It is translated as CASSGTTSGAREQFF.

The J gene is TRBJ2-3, the V gene TRBV19; D could derive from TRBD1 or TRBD2 (6 bases each). Deletions cut 0 bases from V and 3 bases from J, with 16 bases between. The germline V gene encodes CDR1 LNHDA and CDR2 SQIVND (reference sequence). This CDR3 region has 17 residues. In DNA, the CDR3 is TGTGCCAGTAGTATAGATATTAACAGGGCGGGAACAGATACGCAGTATTTT. This gives the protein CASSIDINRAGTDTQYF.

This rearrangement joins TRBV4-3 to TRBJ2-1; D gene ambiguous. The CDR3 contains 14 residues. Germline V gene sequence: CDR1 LGHNA, CDR2 YSLEER. The ends were cut back, 0 bases at V and 10 bases at J, with 13 bases in the middle. CDR3 residues: CASSQDPVANEQFF. In DNA form, the CDR3 reads TGCGCCAGCAGCCAAGATCCGGTAGCTAACGAGCAGTTCTTC.

This clone has a handful of counts. The chain is built from TRBV19 and TRBJ1-4; no clear D. The ends were cut back, 3 bases at V and 2 bases at J, with 10 bases in the middle. The germline V gene has CDR1 LNHDA and CDR2 SQIVND (reference sequence). The CDR3 loop spans 15 amino acids. The CDR3 sequence is CASSIGSWTNEKLFF. Here the CDR3 DNA reads TGTGCCAGTAGTATCGGGTCGTGGACTAATGAAAAACTGTTTTTT.

The chain carries TRBV5-1 and TRBJ2-7; 7 bases match TRBD1. V lost 0 bases, J lost 5 bases, and 14 bases stayed unmatched. Germline CDR1 and CDR2: SGHRS and YFSETQ. The CDR3 runs to 17 residues. CDR3 DNA: TGCGCCAGCAGCTTGGCCCCATCGACAGGGAGACGGAACGAGCAGTACTTC. Translation: CASSLAPSTGRRNEQYF.

The chain carries TRBV21-1 and TRBJ2-1; TRBD2 is the table's D call and was not checked against the DNA. TRBV21-1 is flagged as a pseudogene. The length of the CDR3 is 19 residues. The CDR3 region is CASSVESWLAGGQYNEQFF. Written as DNA, the CDR3 is TGTGCCAGCAGCGTGGAGAGCTGGCTAGCGGGGGGGCAATACAATGAGCAGTTCTTC.

V gene TRBV27 combines with J gene TRBJ2-3; TRBD2 matches at 8 bases. Per the germline V gene, CDR1 is MNHEY and CDR2 is SMNVEV (reference sequence). The CDR3 totals 14 residues. Trimming at V came to 5 bases and at J to 1 base, leaving 2 bases not matched to a gene. The CDR3 nucleotides read TGTGCCAGCAGTGGACTAGCCCGCACAGATACGCAGTATTTT. Amino acid sequence: CASSGLARTDTQYF.

V and J are TRBV5-8 and TRBJ2-3, with TRBD2 identical over 10 bases. The germline V gene encodes CDR1 SGHTS and CDR2 YDEGEE. The trim removed 0 bases at V and 3 bases at J, leaving 4 bases unmatched. CDR3 size: 16 residues. CDR3 sequence: CASSLGPSGRTDTQYF. The CDR3 DNA is TGTGCCAGCAGCTTGGGTCCTAGCGGGAGAACAGATACGCAGTATTTT.

This chain joins TRBV5-1 and TRBJ1-6; 7 bases map to TRBD1. Unmatched junction bases numbered 5, after V lost 4 bases and J lost 7 bases. The CDR3 runs to 14 residues. Germline lookup yields CDR1 SGHRS and CDR2 YFSETQ. This CDR3 is CASSRQGFNSPLHF. CDR3 nucleotides: TGCGCCAGCAGCCGACAGGGTTTCAATTCACCCCTCCACTTT.

The V gene is TRBV7-2, the J gene TRBJ2-2; no definite D call. The CDR3 is 17 amino acids. V was shortened by 2 bases and J by 5 bases, with 18 bases between the two germline ends. The V gene's germline CDR1 is SGHTA and CDR2 FQGNSA. The CDR3 here is CASSLTVVGRMTGELFF. The DNA of the CDR3 is TGTGCCAGCAGCTTAACGGTTGTCGGTAGAATGACCGGGGAGCTGTTTTTT.

The chain employs TRBV5-1 and TRBJ2-3; D uncertain. CDR1 SGHRS and CDR2 YFSETQ come from the germline V gene. The CDR3 spans 14 residues. V lost 1 base to trimming and J lost 2 bases, with 8 bases between them. CDR3 in DNA: TGCGCCAGCAGCTTGCGGTCTACCACAGATACGCAGTATTTT. Amino acid sequence: CASSLRSTTDTQYF.

The chain couples TRBV11-3 to TRBJ2-5; weak D call: TRBD2 (6 bases). V was cut by 4 bases and J by 4 bases, with 13 bases left in between. Per germline, CDR1 SGHNT and CDR2 YENEEA. The CDR3 length is 14 residues. The CDR3 reads CASSSSRGGETQYF. Written as DNA, the CDR3 is TGTGCCAGCAGCTCTAGTAGGGGAGGAGAGACCCAGTACTTC.

The chain recombines TRBV5-5 with TRBJ1-3; D call uncertain. Trimming took 6 bases from V and 0 from J, leaving 13 bases between them. The CDR3 runs to 15 residues. Germline loops: CDR1 SGHKS, CDR2 YYEKEE (reference sequence). CDR3 nucleotides: TGTGCCAGCACCAACCCCCTCCGCTCTGGAAACACCATATATTTT. Translation gives CASTNPLRSGNTIYF.

The V call is TRBV7-6, the J call TRBJ2-7; no firm D call. The germline V and J ends were trimmed by 5 bases and 4 bases, with 12 bases remaining between them. CDR1 is SGHVS and CDR2 is FNYEAQ in the germline V gene. The CDR3 runs 13 residues. Written as DNA, the CDR3 is TGTGCCAGCAGCCCCAGTCTGGGGTACGAGCAGTACTTC. Translated: CASSPSLGYEQYF.

This clone was found once. The chain is built from TRBV4-3 and TRBJ2-7; TRBD2 agrees at 8 bases. The CDR3 length is 15 residues. Unmatched junction bases numbered 6, after V lost 0 bases and J lost 5 bases. Germline CDR1 LGHNA, CDR2 YSLEER. The CDR3 region has the DNA TGCGCCAGCAGCCAAGATTTCGGGAGGGCCAACGAGCAGTACTTC. Translating gives CASSQDFGRANEQYF.